This TCR beta chain was sequenced during a study of OX40 agonist ivuxolimab in advanced cancers. Study summary: Prior anti-PD-1, anti-PD-L1 or anti-CTLA-4 therapy did not bar entry, and 30% to 40% had some. Study-level points and caveats: Certain nonresponding patients likewise had low normalized T-cell clonal expansion.

As concerns this clone: Its antigen is unidentified.

Individuals having autoimmune disease history or systemic immunosuppression were not enrolled. Profiled with immunoSEQ multiplex PCR; TCRdb holds only in-frame clones, not every one. Of more than 45,000 clones in the sample, around 86% were seen once. V was clipped by 6 bases and J by 1 base, with 10 bases between them. The CDR3 spans 13 residues. Germline CDR1 and CDR2: SGHTS and YDEGEE. The specimen was CD4+ or CD8+ T cells sorted from blood, collected in a trial of the OX40 agonist ivuxolimab. The clonotype comes from an adult with an advanced solid tumor such as melanoma, head and neck, liver or kidney cancer. This chain links TRBV5-8 with TRBJ1-1, with D possibly being TRBD1 (6 bases). CDR3: CASNREWNTEAFF. CDR3 bases: TGTGCCAGCAACAGGGAATGGAACACTGAAGCTTTCTTT.